This is a list of T cell receptor beta chains from one sample in a study of healthy donors' naive CD4 and CD8 T cells. One entry per CDR3 protein results from TCRdb running MiXCR on the reads. The data show roughly 200,000 distinct CDR3 sequences, with about 74% seen just once and more than 2% held by the top ten. Sequenced input: naive CD4+ and CD8+ T cells sorted from blood, pooled from several donors. These receptor sequences come from a pool of human donors in good health; the sample pools cells from several healthy donors. CDR3s include the opening cysteine and the closing phenylalanine or tryptophan. D genes are given only for firm matches. The listing skips clone size in some rows; elsewhere it reads once, few, many or a size class.

V gene,CDR3 length,clone size,D gene,J gene,CDR3 DNA,CDR3 protein
TRBV6-6,16,NA,TRBD1,TRBJ2-7,TGTGCCAGCAGTTCACAAGACAGGGTGGCCTCCTACGAGCAGTACTTC,CASSSQDRVASYEQYF
TRBV5-4,14,NA,NA,TRBJ2-7,TGTGCCAGCAGCTTGGTAAGGATCCCCTACGAGCAGTACTTC,CASSLVRIPYEQYF
TRBV5-6,15,few,TRBD1,TRBJ2-1,TGTGCCAGCAGCCGACAGGGATGGGGCTACAATGAGCAGTTCTTC,CASSRQGWGYNEQFF
TRBV29-1,14,few,NA,TRBJ2-7,TGCAGCGTTGATGGAGGGGGCTACTCCTACGAGCAGTACTTC,CSVDGGGYSYEQYF
TRBV10-3,16,once,TRBD2,TRBJ2-7,TGTGCCATCAGTGAATCGTCGGGAGGCCAGGGAGGCGAGCAGTACTTC,CAISESSGGQGGEQYF
TRBV27,13,NA,TRBD1,TRBJ1-2,TGTGCCAGCGGCCCGGGGACAGTCTATGGCTACACCTTC,CASGPGTVYGYTF
TRBV11-2,12,NA,NA,TRBJ2-7,TGTGCCAGCGGCCCGGACGCACCCGAGCAGTACTTC,CASGPDAPEQYF
TRBV28,12,NA,NA,TRBJ2-1,TGTGCCAGCAGTTTAGTGTCGGGTGAGCAGTTCTTC,CASSLVSGEQFF
TRBV30,15,few,NA,TRBJ1-5,TGTGCCTGGAGTGTAACCCATAGCCGCAATCAGCCCCAGCATTTT,CAWSVTHSRNQPQHF
TRBV19,13,NA,TRBD2,TRBJ2-7,TGTGCCAGTGCTCCGGGACTAGCGGGGGAGCAGTACTTC,CASAPGLAGEQYF
TRBV11-2,14,once,NA,TRBJ2-5,TGTGCCAGCAGCTTAGTCACGGTTGGAGAGACCCAGTACTTC,CASSLVTVGETQYF
TRBV4-3,15,few,TRBD1,TRBJ2-5,TGCGCCAGCAGCCGAAGCTATGGGACAGACGGGACCCAGTACTTC,CASSRSYGTDGTQYF
TRBV6-5,16,NA,NA,TRBJ1-4,TGTGCCAGCAGTTACACTGACAGTGGGACAACTGAAAAACTGTTTTTT,CASSYTDSGTTEKLFF
TRBV6-5,14,NA,NA,TRBJ2-5,TGTGCCAGCAGTTACCCGGACAGCCTGTGGACCCAGTACTTC,CASSYPDSLWTQYF
TRBV6-5,14,NA,NA,TRBJ2-7,TGTGCCAGCAGACCATCGGGACCACGCTACGAGCAGTACTTC,CASRPSGPRYEQYF
TRBV10-3,12,NA,NA,TRBJ2-7,TGTGCCATCAGGGACCCGTCCTACGAGCAGTACTTC,CAIRDPSYEQYF
TRBV5-5,16,NA,NA,TRBJ2-1,TGTGCCAGCAGCTTGACCCCGGCCTACGAATACAATGAGCAGTTCTTC,CASSLTPAYEYNEQFF
TRBV6-6,15,NA,NA,TRBJ2-1,TGTGCCAGCACCTCACAGGGAATCGGTCTCGATGAGCAGTTCTTC,CASTSQGIGLDEQFF
TRBV19,15,NA,TRBD1,TRBJ1-5,TGTGCCAGTAGTTCCGGGACAGGGGGCAATCAGCCCCAGCATTTT,CASSSGTGGNQPQHF
TRBV6-2/TRBV6-3,16,few,TRBD1,TRBJ2-6,TGTGCCAGCAGTTACCAGACAGGGTCTGGGGCCAACGTCCTGACTTTC,CASSYQTGSGANVLTF
TRBV11-2,12,NA,NA,TRBJ2-1,TGTGCCAGCAGTCGGGACTACAATGAGCAGTTCTTC,CASSRDYNEQFF
TRBV6-2/TRBV6-3,15,NA,NA,TRBJ2-3,TGTGCCAGCAGTTACTCCCCAACGTCCACAGATACGCAGTATTTT,CASSYSPTSTDTQYF
TRBV6-5,15,NA,TRBD1,TRBJ1-1,TGTGCCAGCAGACGCTCCGGACAGGTGAACACTGAAGCTTTCTTT,CASRRSGQVNTEAFF
TRBV6-5,12,NA,NA,TRBJ2-7,TGTGCCAGCAGAAGCGGCGCTTACGAGCAGTACTTT,CASRSGAYEQYF
TRBV20-1,12,NA,TRBD1,TRBJ1-2,TGCAGTGCAAGGGACAGGGTCTATGGCTACACCTTC,CSARDRVYGYTF
TRBV29-1,12,once,NA,TRBJ2-7,TGCAGCGTTGCGGCCGGGATGTACGAGCAGTACTTC,CSVAAGMYEQYF
TRBV18,14,NA,TRBD1,TRBJ2-5,TGTGCCAGCTCCCTAGGGACAGCCCAAGAGACCCAGTACTTC,CASSLGTAQETQYF
TRBV2,13,NA,NA,TRBJ1-2,TGTGCCAGCAGTGAAAGGGGGGATTATGGCTACACCTTC,CASSERGDYGYTF
TRBV5-5,15,few,NA,TRBJ2-1,TGTGCCAGCAGCTTTCGGAGCGGCCCTTACAATGAGCAGTTCTTC,CASSFRSGPYNEQFF
TRBV21-1,17,NA,NA,TRBJ2-5,TGTGCCAGCAGCAAAGCGAGAGGTTCCAGGGGCCAAGAGACCCAGTACTTC,CASSKARGSRGQETQYF
TRBV19,16,NA,TRBD2,TRBJ2-1,TGTGCCAGTAGTGGAGGACTAGCGGGAGGGCCTGGTGAGCAGTTCTTC,CASSGGLAGGPGEQFF
TRBV29-1,12,once,NA,TRBJ1-1,TGCAGCGTCAACCCCTTAAACACTGAAGCTTTCTTT,CSVNPLNTEAFF
TRBV29-1,15,NA,TRBD1,TRBJ2-7,TGCAGCGTTGAAGCGCGAGGACAGGGGGACTACGAGCAGTACTTC,CSVEARGQGDYEQYF
TRBV7-8,12,NA,NA,TRBJ1-2,TGTGCCAGCAGAGGCGGATCCTATGGCTACACCTTC,CASRGGSYGYTF
TRBV29-1,14,NA,TRBD1,TRBJ1-5,TGCAGCGACCCCGGACAGGGGGTAAATCAGCCCCAGCATTTT,CSDPGQGVNQPQHF
TRBV15,16,NA,TRBD2,TRBJ2-1,TGTGCCACCAGCAGATTAGCGGGAAGCTCCTACAATGAGCAGTTCTTC,CATSRLAGSSYNEQFF
TRBV11-1,14,NA,NA,TRBJ2-7,TGTGCCAGCAGCCCTGCCGGGCCAAACTACGAGCAGTACTTC,CASSPAGPNYEQYF
TRBV6-5,17,NA,TRBD2,TRBJ2-1,TGTGCCAGCAGTTACTATGGGGGACTAGCGGTCTACAATGAGCAGTTCTTC,CASSYYGGLAVYNEQFF
TRBV19,13,NA,NA,TRBJ1-1,TGTGCCAGTACTTGGGGCGGGAACACTGAAGCTTTCTTT,CASTWGGNTEAFF
TRBV7-6,14,NA,NA,TRBJ2-2,TGTGCCAGCAGCATCACAGGATCCCCCGGGGAGCTGTTTTTT,CASSITGSPGELFF